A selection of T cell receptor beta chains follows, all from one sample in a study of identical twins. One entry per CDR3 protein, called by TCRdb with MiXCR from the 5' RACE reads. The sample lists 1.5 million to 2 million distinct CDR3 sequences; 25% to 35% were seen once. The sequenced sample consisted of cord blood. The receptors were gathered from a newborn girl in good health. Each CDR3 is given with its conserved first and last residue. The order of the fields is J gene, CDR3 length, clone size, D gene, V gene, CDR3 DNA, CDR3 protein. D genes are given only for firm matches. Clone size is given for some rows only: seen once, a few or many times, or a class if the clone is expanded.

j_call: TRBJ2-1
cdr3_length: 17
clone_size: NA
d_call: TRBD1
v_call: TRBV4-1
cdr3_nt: TGCGCCAGCAGGCCTTTATACAGGGGGAGCTCCTACAATGAGCAGTTCTTC
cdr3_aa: CASRPLYRGSSYNEQFF

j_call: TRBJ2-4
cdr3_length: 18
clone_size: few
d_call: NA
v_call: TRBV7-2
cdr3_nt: TGTGCCAGCAGCTTAGACCCGGGGTGGGGTTTCGGCAAAAACATTCAGTACTTC
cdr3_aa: CASSLDPGWGFGKNIQYF

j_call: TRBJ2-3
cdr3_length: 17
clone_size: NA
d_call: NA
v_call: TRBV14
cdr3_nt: TGTGCCAGCAGCCAAGAAGCGGCAGGGCCTAGCGCAGATACGCAGTATTTT
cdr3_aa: CASSQEAAGPSADTQYF

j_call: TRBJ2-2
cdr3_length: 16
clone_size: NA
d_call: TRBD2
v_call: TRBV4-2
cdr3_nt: TGTGTCAGCAGCCAAGATAGCGGGAGGGACACCGGGGAGCTGTTTTTT
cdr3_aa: CVSSQDSGRDTGELFF

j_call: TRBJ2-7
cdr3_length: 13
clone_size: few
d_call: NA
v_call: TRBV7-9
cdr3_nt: TGTGCCAGCAGCTTACCGTTAGCGGACGAGCAGTACTTC
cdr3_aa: CASSLPLADEQYF

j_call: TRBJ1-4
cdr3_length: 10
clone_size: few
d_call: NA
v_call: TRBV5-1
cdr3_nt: TGCGCCCCCTTTAATGAAAAACTGTTTTTT
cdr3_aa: CAPFNEKLFF

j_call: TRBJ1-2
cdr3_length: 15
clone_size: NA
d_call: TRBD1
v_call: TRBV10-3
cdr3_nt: TGTGCCATCAGTGCGATAAACGACAGGGGCTATGGCTACACCTTC
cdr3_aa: CAISAINDRGYGYTF

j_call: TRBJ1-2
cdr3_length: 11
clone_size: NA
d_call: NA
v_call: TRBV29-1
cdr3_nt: TGCAGCGTTCACACAGGCTATGGCTACACCTTC
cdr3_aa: CSVHTGYGYTF

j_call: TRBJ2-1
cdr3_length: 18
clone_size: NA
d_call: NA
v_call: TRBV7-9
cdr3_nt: TGTGCCAGCAGCTTTCGAGCTTCGTTCCAGAGGGGAAACAATGAGCAGTTCTTC
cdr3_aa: CASSFRASFQRGNNEQFF

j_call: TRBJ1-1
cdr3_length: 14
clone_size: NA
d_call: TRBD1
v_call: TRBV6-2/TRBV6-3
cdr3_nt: TGTGCCAGCAGTTACCGGACAGGGGACACTGAAGCTTTCTTT
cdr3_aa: CASSYRTGDTEAFF

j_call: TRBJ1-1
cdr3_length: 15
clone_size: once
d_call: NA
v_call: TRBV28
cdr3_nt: TGTGCCAGCAGTTTAACCCTAGCGGCAGGGACTGAAGCTTTCTTT
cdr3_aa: CASSLTLAAGTEAFF

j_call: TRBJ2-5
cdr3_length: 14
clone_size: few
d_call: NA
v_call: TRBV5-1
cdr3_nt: TGCGTCAGCAGCCCTCGGTTCGACCAAGAGACCCAGTACTTC
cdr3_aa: CVSSPRFDQETQYF

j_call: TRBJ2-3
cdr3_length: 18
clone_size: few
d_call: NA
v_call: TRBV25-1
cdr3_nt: TGTGCCAGCACCGAGAAAGCCCGGGACATTGCTAGCACAGATACGCAGTATTTT
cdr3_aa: CASTEKARDIASTDTQYF

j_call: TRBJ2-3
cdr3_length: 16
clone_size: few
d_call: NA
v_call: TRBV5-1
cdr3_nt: TGCGCCAGCAGCTTGGACCTAGTAGGGGGTTTAGATACGCAGTATTTT
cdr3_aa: CASSLDLVGGLDTQYF

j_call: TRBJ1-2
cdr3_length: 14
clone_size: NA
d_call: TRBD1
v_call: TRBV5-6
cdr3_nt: TGTGCCAGCATCCCGACAGGGAATAACTATGGCTACACCTTC
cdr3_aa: CASIPTGNNYGYTF

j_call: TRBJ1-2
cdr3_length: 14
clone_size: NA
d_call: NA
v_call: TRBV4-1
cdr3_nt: TGCGCCAGCAGCCAAGGAGGTAGTCGTTATGGCTACACCTTC
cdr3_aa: CASSQGGSRYGYTF

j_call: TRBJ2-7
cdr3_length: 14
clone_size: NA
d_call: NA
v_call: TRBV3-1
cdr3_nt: TGTGCCAGCAGCCATTATACCGGATTCTACGAGCAGTACTTC
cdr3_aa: CASSHYTGFYEQYF

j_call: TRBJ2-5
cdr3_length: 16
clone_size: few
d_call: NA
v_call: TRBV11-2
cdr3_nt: TGTGCCAGCAGCTTAGGGCCACAGGGGGGGTATGAGACCCAGTACTTC
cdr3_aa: CASSLGPQGGYETQYF

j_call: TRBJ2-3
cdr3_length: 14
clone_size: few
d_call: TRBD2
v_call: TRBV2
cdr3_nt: TGTGCCAGCAGTGTAGGGAGGGCCAGTGATACGCAGTATTTT
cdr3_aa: CASSVGRASDTQYF

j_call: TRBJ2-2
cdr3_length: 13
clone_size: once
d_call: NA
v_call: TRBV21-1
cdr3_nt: TGTGCCAGCAAGTGGGGGGGGACCGGGGAGCTGTTTTTT
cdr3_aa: CASKWGGTGELFF

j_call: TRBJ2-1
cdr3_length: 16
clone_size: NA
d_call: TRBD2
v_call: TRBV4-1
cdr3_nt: TGCGCCAGCAGCCAACCCGGGAGGGCCAACTACAATGAGCAGTTCTTC
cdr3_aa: CASSQPGRANYNEQFF

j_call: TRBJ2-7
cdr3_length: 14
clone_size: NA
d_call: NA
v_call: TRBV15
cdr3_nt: TGTGCCACCAGCAGAGATTTGGCAGGGTGCGAGCAGTACTTC
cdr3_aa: CATSRDLAGCEQYF

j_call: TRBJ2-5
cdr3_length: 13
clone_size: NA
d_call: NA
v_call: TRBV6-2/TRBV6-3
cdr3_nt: TGTGCCAGCAGGCATGGGACTCCCAATGAGCAGTACTTC
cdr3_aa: CASRHGTPNEQYF

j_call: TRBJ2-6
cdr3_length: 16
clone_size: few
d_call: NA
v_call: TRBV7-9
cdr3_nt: TGTGCCAGCAGCTTAGCCCGGGGATCTGGGGCCAACGTCCTGACTTTC
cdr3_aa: CASSLARGSGANVLTF

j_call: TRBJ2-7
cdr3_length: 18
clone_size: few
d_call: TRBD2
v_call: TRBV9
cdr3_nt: TGTGCCAGCAGCGTAGGTCCACTCAAACTAGCGGCCTTTTACGAGCAGTACTTC
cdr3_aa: CASSVGPLKLAAFYEQYF

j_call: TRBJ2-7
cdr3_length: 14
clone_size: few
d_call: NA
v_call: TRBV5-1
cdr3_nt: TGCGCCAGCAGCTTGGAAAGGTCCCTCTACGAGCAGTACTTC
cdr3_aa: CASSLERSLYEQYF

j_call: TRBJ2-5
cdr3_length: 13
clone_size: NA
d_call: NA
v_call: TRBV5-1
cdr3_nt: TGCGCCAGTGCTGGTATTCACCAAGAGACCCAGTACTTC
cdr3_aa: CASAGIHQETQYF

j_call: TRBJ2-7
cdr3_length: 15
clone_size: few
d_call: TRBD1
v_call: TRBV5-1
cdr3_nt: TGCGCCAGCAGCTCCACGACAGGGAGCTCCTACGAGCAGTACTTC
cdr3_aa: CASSSTTGSSYEQYF

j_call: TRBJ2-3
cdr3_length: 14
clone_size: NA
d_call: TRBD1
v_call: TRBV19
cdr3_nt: TGTGCCAGTACCACAGGGGGCGGCACAGATACGCAGTATTTT
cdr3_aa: CASTTGGGTDTQYF

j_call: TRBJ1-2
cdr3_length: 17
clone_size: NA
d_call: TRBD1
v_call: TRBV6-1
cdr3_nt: TGTGCCAGCAGTGAATCGTTTAGGACAGGACTGAACTATGGCTACACCTTC
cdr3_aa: CASSESFRTGLNYGYTF

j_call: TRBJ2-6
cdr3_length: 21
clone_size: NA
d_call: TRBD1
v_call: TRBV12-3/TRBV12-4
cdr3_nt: TGTGCCAGCAGTTTCCCTGTTTTACCCGGGACAGGTCTTTCTGGGGCCAACGTCCTGACTTTC
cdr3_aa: CASSFPVLPGTGLSGANVLTF

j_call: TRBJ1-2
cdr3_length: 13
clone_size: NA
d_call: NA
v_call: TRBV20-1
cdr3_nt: TGCAGTGCTAGTTTGGGGGGAAACTATGGCTACACCTTC
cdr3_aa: CSASLGGNYGYTF

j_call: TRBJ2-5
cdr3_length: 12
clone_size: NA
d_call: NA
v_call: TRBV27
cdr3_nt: TGTGCCAGCAGCGGTCTCCGCAATGAGCAGTACTTC
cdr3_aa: CASSGLRNEQYF

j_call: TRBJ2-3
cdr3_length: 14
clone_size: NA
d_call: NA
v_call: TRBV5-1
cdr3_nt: TGCGCCAGCAGTCGAGATTGGGGTAAGGATACGCAGTATTTT
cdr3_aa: CASSRDWGKDTQYF

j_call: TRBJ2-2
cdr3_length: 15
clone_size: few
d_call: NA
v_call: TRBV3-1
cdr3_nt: TGTGCCAGCAGCCAAGATTTAAGGAACACCGGGGAGCTGTTTTTT
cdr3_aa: CASSQDLRNTGELFF

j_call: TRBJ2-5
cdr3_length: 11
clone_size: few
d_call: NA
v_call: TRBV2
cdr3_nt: TGTGCCGAGCAGGTGGGCCAAACTCAGTACTTC
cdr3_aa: CAEQVGQTQYF

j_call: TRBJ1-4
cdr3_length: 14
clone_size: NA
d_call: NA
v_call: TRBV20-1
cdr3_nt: TGCAGTGCTAGAGATACTAGGGGGAGCGAAAAACTGTTTTTT
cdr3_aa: CSARDTRGSEKLFF

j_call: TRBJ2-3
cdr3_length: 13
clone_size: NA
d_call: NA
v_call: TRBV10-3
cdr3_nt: TGTGCCATCAGGCCTCACTCGACAGATACGCAGTATTTT
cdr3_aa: CAIRPHSTDTQYF

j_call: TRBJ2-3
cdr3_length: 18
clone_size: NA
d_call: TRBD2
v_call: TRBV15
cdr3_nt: TGTGCCACCAGCAGAGTACTGATTCTGACTAGCGGCACAGATACGCAGTATTTT
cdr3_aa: CATSRVLILTSGTDTQYF

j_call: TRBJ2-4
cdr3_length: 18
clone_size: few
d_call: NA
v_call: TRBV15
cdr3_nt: TGTGCCACCAGCCTCGCCCGCGCAGCCCCATTAGCCAAAAACATTCAGTACTTC
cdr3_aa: CATSLARAAPLAKNIQYF

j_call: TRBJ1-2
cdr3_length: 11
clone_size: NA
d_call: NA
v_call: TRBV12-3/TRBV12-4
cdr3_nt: TGTGCCAGCGCCGTCCTCTATGGCTACACCTTC
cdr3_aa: CASAVLYGYTF

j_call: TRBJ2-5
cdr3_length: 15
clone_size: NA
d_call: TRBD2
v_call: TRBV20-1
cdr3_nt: TGCAGTGCTAGAACCCCAGGGACTAGGAAAGAGACCCAGTACTTC
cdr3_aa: CSARTPGTRKETQYF

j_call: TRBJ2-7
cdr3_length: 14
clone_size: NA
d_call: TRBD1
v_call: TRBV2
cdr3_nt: TGTGCCAGCTGGGGACAGGGGACCAACTACGAGCAGTACTTC
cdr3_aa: CASWGQGTNYEQYF

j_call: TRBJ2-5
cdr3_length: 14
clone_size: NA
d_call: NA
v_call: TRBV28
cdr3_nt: TGTGCCAGCAGCTCCGGGACCCCCAAGGGGACCCAGTACTTC
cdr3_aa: CASSSGTPKGTQYF

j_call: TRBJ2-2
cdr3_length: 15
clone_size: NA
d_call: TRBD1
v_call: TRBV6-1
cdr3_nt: TGTGCCAGCTCGTCGAGACAGGGGAAAACCGGGGAGCTGTTTTTT
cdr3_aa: CASSSRQGKTGELFF

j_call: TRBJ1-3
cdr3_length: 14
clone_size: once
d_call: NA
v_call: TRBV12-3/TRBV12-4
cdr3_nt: TGTGCCAGCAGCCGCTTGATCTCTGGAAACACCATATATTTT
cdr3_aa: CASSRLISGNTIYF

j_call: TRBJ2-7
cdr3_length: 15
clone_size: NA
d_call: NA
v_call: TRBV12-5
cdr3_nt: TGTGCTAGTGGACTTCAACAGGGATCCTACAATGAGCAGTACTTC
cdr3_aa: CASGLQQGSYNEQYF

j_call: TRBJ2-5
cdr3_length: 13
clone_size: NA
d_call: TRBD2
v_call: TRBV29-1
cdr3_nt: TGCAGCGTTCGCGGGAGGGCTAAAGAGACCCAGTACTTC
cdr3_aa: CSVRGRAKETQYF

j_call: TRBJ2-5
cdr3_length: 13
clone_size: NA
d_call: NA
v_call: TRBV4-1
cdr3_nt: TGCGCCAGCAGCCATGGGAGGGACAATGAGCAGTACTTC
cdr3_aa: CASSHGRDNEQYF

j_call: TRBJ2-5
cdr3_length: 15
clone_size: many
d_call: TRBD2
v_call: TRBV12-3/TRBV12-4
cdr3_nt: TGTGCCAGCACCCCGACTAGCGGGTCTAAAGAGACCCAGTACTTC
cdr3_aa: CASTPTSGSKETQYF

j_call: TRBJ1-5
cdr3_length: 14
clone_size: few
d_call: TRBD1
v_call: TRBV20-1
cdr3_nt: TGCAGTGCTCTACAGGGGTCGCGAAATCAGCCCCAGCATTTT
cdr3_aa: CSALQGSRNQPQHF

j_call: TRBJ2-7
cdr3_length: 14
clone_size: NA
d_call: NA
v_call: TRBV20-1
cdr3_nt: TGCAGTGCTAGAGCACGCAGGGGTAGGTACGAGCAGTACTTC
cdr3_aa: CSARARRGRYEQYF

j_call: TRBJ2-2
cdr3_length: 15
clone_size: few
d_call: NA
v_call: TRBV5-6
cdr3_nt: TGTGCCAGCAGCCCGGGACTTTTGAACACCGGGGAGCTGTTTTTT
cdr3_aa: CASSPGLLNTGELFF

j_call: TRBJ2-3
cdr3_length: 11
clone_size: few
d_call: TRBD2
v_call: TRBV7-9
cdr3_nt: TGTGCCAGCAGCACGACTAGCGGGATGTATTTT
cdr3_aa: CASSTTSGMYF

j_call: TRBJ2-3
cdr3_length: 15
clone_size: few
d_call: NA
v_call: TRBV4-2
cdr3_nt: TGTGCCAGCAGCCATCCCGGGACTGGCACAGATACGCAGTATTTT
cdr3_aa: CASSHPGTGTDTQYF

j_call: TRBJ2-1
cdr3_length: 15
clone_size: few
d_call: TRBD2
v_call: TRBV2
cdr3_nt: TGTGCCAGCAGTGGGACTAGCGGGGGGGACAATGAGCAGTTCTTC
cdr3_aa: CASSGTSGGDNEQFF

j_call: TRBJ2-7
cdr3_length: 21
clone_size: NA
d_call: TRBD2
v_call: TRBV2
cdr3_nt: TGTGCCAGCAGCGATATAACGGGACTAGCGGGGGGCCCTCAAATCACCTACGAGCAGTACTTC
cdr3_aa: CASSDITGLAGGPQITYEQYF

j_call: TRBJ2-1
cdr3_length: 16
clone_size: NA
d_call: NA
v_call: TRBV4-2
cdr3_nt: TGTGCCAGCAGCCAAGATATCGGCGGGACCTACAATGAGCAGTTCTTC
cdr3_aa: CASSQDIGGTYNEQFF